These 20 T cell receptor beta chains originate from one sample sequenced in a study of T-cell reconstitution after alpha-beta-depleted transplantation in children. The TCRbeta library incorporated unique molecular identifiers. TCRdb called the PCR reads again in MiXCR, with one record for every CDR3 protein. This table holds approximately 1,000,000 distinct CDR3 sequences, 25% to 30% found once. The sample was PBMCs, mostly from graft donor cells, taken 360 days after TCRalphabeta/CD19-depleted stem cell transplant. The source is a boy under three years old who had a stem cell transplant for SCID, so the T cells may come from the graft donor.

This clonotype has only one observation. This chain links TRBV5-1 with TRBJ2-7, with 7 bases aligning to TRBD2. J lost 4 bases, V lost 2 bases, and 9 bases had no gene match. The germline CDR1 and CDR2 sequences are SGHRS and YFSETQ. The CDR3 totals 15 residues. This CDR3 is CASSFTLAVPYEQYF. The CDR3 DNA reads TGCGCCAGCAGCTTTACGCTAGCGGTACCTTACGAGCAGTACTTC.

The chain uses TRBV28 and TRBJ2-1; D gene unclear. Looked up from germline, CDR1 is MDHEN and CDR2 is SYDVKM. Deletions cut 3 bases from V and 5 bases from J, with 8 bases between. CDR3 length equals 13 residues. Here the CDR3 reads CASSFRSNNEQFF. The CDR3 DNA follows: TGTGCCAGCAGTTTTCGATCCAACAATGAGCAGTTCTTC.

V gene TRBV7-9 combines with J gene TRBJ2-7; D might be TRBD2 (5 bases). Germline assignment: CDR1 SEHNR and CDR2 FQNEAQ (reference sequence). CDR3 length: 12 residues. The V end lost 5 bases, the J end lost 5 bases, and 10 bases lay between the germline ends. CDR3 nucleotides: TGTGCCAGCAGCGGCGGGTACGACGAGCAGTACTTC. Amino acids: CASSGGYDEQYF.

The chain joins TRBV12-3 or TRBV12-4 to TRBJ2-5, with D perhaps matching TRBD1 or TRBD2 (5 bases each). The CDR3 consists of 16 residues. V was clipped by 5 bases and J by 2 bases, with 18 bases between them. The CDR3 coding sequence is TGTGCCAGCAGTCCGAGCCGGGACCGTGAACAAGAGACCCAGTACTTC. Its protein product is CASSPSRDREQETQYF.

The chain combines TRBV4-2 with TRBJ1-1; TRBD1 matches at 7 bases. The germline V gene encodes CDR1 LGHNA and CDR2 YNFKEQ. V lost 3 bases to trimming and J lost 2 bases; unmatched junction nucleotides: 12. The CDR3 runs to 17 residues. The CDR3 region is CASSQVAEGTANTEAFF. CDR3 bases: TGTGCCAGCAGCCAGGTCGCGGAAGGGACAGCCAACACTGAAGCTTTCTTT.

The V gene is TRBV20-1, the J gene TRBJ2-7; D possibly matches TRBD1 or TRBD2 (5 bases each). V was trimmed by 5 bases and J by 6 bases, leaving 20 bases between them. The CDR3 length is 14 residues. Germline CDR1 and CDR2: DFQATT and SNEGSKA (reference sequence). DNA of the CDR3: TGCAGTGCTCAGACCTCCGGGGCGGCGAGCGAGCAGTACTTC. Protein: CSAQTSGAASEQYF.

This clonotype was seen only a few times. The V call is TRBV5-1, the J call TRBJ2-4; D is unresolved. Trimming stripped 0 bases from V and 0 bases from J, with 10 bases between. Germline CDR1 and CDR2: SGHRS and YFSETQ. This CDR3 region has 16 residues. The CDR3 bases are TGCGCCAGCAGCTTGGAGGTAGGGCTAGCCAAAAACATTCAGTACTTC. It specifies CASSLEVGLAKNIQYF. The whole variable domain, remainder taken from reference TRBV5-1 and TRBJ2-4, is KAGVTQTPRYLIKTRGQQVTLSCSPISGHRSVSWYQQTPGQGLQFLFEYFSETQRNKGNFPGRFSGRQFSNSRSEMNVSTLELGDSALYLCASSLEVGLAKNIQYFGAGTRLSVL.

In DNA form, the CDR3 reads TGTGCCAGCTTTGAGGACCGCATTCCCTCTAGCACAGATACGCAGTATTTT. Its translation: CASFEDRIPSSTDTQYF. The rearrangement links TRBV27 to TRBJ2-3; D remains ambiguous. This CDR3 is 17 amino acids long. Trimming took off 8 bases at V and 0 bases at J, with 21 bases between the two ends. Germline assignment: CDR1 MNHEY and CDR2 SMNVEV (reference sequence).

A word on this clonotype: Relative to the germline gene, one junction end is altered; a read error may explain this. This chain joins TRBV11-2 and TRBJ2-1; 7 positions agree with TRBD1. The length of the CDR3 is 16 residues. Germline V gene lookup returns CDR1 SGHAT and CDR2 FQNNGV. The CDR3 DNA reads TGTTCCAGCAGCTTAGAGGGGGCAGTCGCCTACAATGAGCAGTTCTTC. Amino acid sequence: CSSSLEGAVAYNEQFF.

This clonotype came up a few times. The chain recombines TRBV20-1 with TRBJ2-3, with 8 bases fitting TRBD2. This CDR3 is 14 amino acids long. Unmatched junction bases numbered 5, after V lost 3 bases and J lost 3 bases. CDR1 DFQATT and CDR2 SNEGSKA come from the germline V gene (reference sequence). CDR3 sequence: CSASTGGGTDTQYF. CDR3 nucleotide sequence: TGCAGTGCTAGCACGGGAGGGGGAACAGATACGCAGTATTTT.

The chain combines TRBV4-3 with TRBJ2-5; D perhaps matches TRBD2 (6 bases). The CDR3 spans 16 residues. Trimming stripped 0 bases from V and 4 bases from J, with 15 bases between. Germline CDR1 and CDR2: LGHNA and YSLEER. The CDR3, as DNA: TGCGCCAGCAGCCAAGAATCCGGGAGTCATAGAGAGACCCAGTACTTC. This gives the protein CASSQESGSHRETQYF.

The chain combines TRBV7-3 with TRBJ1-1, with no clear D. The CDR3 totals 13 residues. The V gene's germline CDR1 is SGHTA and CDR2 FQGTGA. V was clipped by 1 base and J by 5 bases, with 8 bases between them. DNA of the CDR3: TGTGCCAGCAGCTTAATCGGGGATACTGAAGCTTTCTTT. Amino acid sequence: CASSLIGDTEAFF.

At least ten counts were recorded for this clonotype. The genes are TRBV5-1 and TRBJ2-7, with TRBD1 identical over 11 bases. Germline values: CDR1 SGHRS, CDR2 YFSETQ. The CDR3 spans 16 residues. With 0 bases clipped from V and 2 bases from J, the junction kept 4 bases outside the gene matches. This CDR3 reads CASSLARTGGTYEQYF. As DNA, the CDR3 is TGCGCCAGCAGCTTGGCCCGGACAGGGGGCACCTACGAGCAGTACTTC.

This sequence joins TRBV19 and TRBJ2-3; D is unresolved. V was shortened by 7 bases and J by 2 bases, with 16 bases between the two germline ends. CDR3 length: 15 amino acids. Germline loops: CDR1 LNHDA, CDR2 SQIVND (reference sequence). As DNA, the CDR3 is TGTGCCAGTAATCTACCAGGAGCCCCCACAGATACGCAGTATTTT. It codes for CASNLPGAPTDTQYF.

The rearrangement joins TRBV6-1 to TRBJ1-1; 10 nucleotides match TRBD1. The V gene end was trimmed by 6 bases and the J gene end by 4 bases; junction bases not matched to a gene: 5. The CDR3 is 14 residues long. CDR1 MNHNS and CDR2 SASEGT come from the germline V gene. The CDR3 loop reads CASRSDRGGTEAFF. The CDR3 DNA sequence: TGTGCCAGCAGGTCGGACAGGGGGGGCACTGAAGCTTTCTTT.

This sequence joins TRBV12-3 or TRBV12-4 and TRBJ1-4, with 7 positions matching TRBD1. This CDR3 is built from 15 residues. After removal of 4 bases from V and 6 bases from J, the junction contained 8 bases not matched to a gene. CDR3: CASSSGTVRDEKLFF. DNA for the CDR3: TGTGCCAGCAGTTCCGGGACAGTGAGGGATGAAAAACTGTTTTTT.

The gene calls are TRBV29-1 and TRBJ1-1, with D perhaps TRBD1 (5 bases). The germline gives CDR1 SQVTM, CDR2 ANQGSEA. Trimming cost V 8 bases and J 3 bases, with 16 bases left between them. CDR3 length: 13 residues. The CDR3 region has the DNA TGCAGCATTGGAGCAGGGCGGGACACTGAAGCTTTCTTT. Protein sequence: CSIGAGRDTEAFF.

This clonotype was detected only a few times. This chain links TRBV18 with TRBJ2-3; D is ambiguous. Germline V gene sequence: CDR1 KGHSH, CDR2 LQKENI. This CDR3 has 12 residues. The germline V and J ends were trimmed by 2 bases and 6 bases, with 6 bases remaining between them. CDR3 sequence: CASSPSLDTQYF. CDR3 sequence (DNA): TGTGCCAGCTCACCATCGCTTGATACGCAGTATTTT.

The rearrangement joins TRBV29-1 to TRBJ2-5; possible D gene TRBD2, 5 bases. V gave up 4 bases and J gave up 0 bases, with 15 bases separating them. From germline, CDR1 is SQVTM and CDR2 ANQGSEA. The CDR3 has 15 residues. The CDR3 nucleotides are TGCAGCGTTGCCCTCGGCGGAGGCAACCAAGAGACCCAGTACTTC. Protein sequence: CSVALGGGNQETQYF.

The chain is built from TRBV28 and TRBJ2-5, with TRBD1 identical over 10 bases. Trimming removed 2 bases from V and 3 bases from J; junction bases left unmatched: 3. The CDR3 loop spans 15 amino acids. Looked up from germline, CDR1 is MDHEN and CDR2 is SYDVKM. The DNA of the CDR3 is TGTGCCAGCAGTTTAGGCGGGACAGGGGAAGAGACCCAGTACTTC. Protein sequence: CASSLGGTGEETQYF.